This paragraph reports one T cell receptor beta chain. As yet, its antigen is unknown. CD4+ T cells from unexposed donors were obtained before the COVID-19 pandemic (2011-2018). The cells were cultured for approximately 10 days before CD4+ T cells were isolated. As cell numbers allowed, unexposed-donor CD4+ T cells faced SARS-CoV-2 S/N and four cold-coronavirus spikes. The protocol was immunoSEQ multiplex PCR, while the TCRdb copy is restricted to in-frame clones and leaves out a portion. The table has under 20,000 clones, about 80% seen once. J gave up 1 base and V 6 bases, and 2 bases lay outside the gene matches. The CDR3 totals 14 residues. The V gene's germline CDR1 is MRHNA and CDR2 SNTAGT. These data are taken from a study of CD4 T cells in relation to SARS-CoV-2 and coronaviruses. General study results and limits: Pre-pandemic and post-infection samples never came from the same donor.

Sequences were obtained from CD4+ T cells from PBMCs, cultured in vitro. The origin of this receptor is a human donor in good health. V and J are TRBV6-4 and TRBJ2-2; 7 positions agree with TRBD1. CDR3 nucleotide sequence: TGTGCCAGCAGCGGGACAGAGAACACCGGGGAGCTGTTTTTT. Its translation is CASSGTENTGELFF.